This entry features one T cell receptor (beta chain) sequence. Its matching antigen is unknown. The treatment denotes: oral pan-JAK inhibitor, 5-10 mg twice daily. PBMCs, the starting material, were the source of sorted CD4+ and CD8+ T cells. Extracted RNA was reverse transcribed, and the resulting cDNA served as sequencing template. Profiling relied on immunoSEQ multiplex PCR, and the TCRdb table lists in-frame clones only, not all of them. The data show 150,000 to 200,000 clones, 50% to 75% seen once. This sample was included in a study of CD8+ T cells in alopecia areata. The study, taken as a whole, reports: Scalp clonality and expanded CD8+ clones among the top 100 showed significant decreases with tofacitinib. In blood and scalp, many expanded lesional clones persisted during tofacitinib. Whether baseline CD8+ expansion is linked to response remains uncertain, given a single nonresponder.

This CDR3 comprises 13 residues. The J segment lost 3 bases and the V segment lost 6 bases, leaving 3 bases of the junction unmatched. The germline CDR1 and CDR2 sequences are ENHRY and SYGVKD. V and J are TRBV10-3 and TRBJ2-7; 9 positions agree with TRBD2. This sequence was found in a human donor with alopecia areata. This specimen was CD4+ T cells sorted from blood, taken at approximately week 61, from a patient treated with tofacitinib. CDR3 protein: CAIRLAGDYEQYF. The CDR3 coding sequence is TGTGCCATCAGGTTAGCGGGGGACTACGAGCAGTACTTC.